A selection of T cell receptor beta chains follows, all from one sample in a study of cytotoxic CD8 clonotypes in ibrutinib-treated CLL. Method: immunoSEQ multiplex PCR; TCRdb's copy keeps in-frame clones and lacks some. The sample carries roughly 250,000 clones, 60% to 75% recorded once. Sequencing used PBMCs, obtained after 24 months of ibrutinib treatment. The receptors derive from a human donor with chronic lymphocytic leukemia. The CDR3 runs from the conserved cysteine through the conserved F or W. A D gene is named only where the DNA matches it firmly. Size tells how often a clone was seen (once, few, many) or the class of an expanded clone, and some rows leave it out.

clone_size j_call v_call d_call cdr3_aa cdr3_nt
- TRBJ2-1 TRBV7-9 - CASSWADPRFF TGTGCCAGCAGCTGGGCGGACCCGCGGTTCTTC
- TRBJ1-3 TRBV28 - CASSLGQYSGNTIYF TGTGCCAGCAGTTTAGGTCAATACTCTGGAAACACCATATATTTT
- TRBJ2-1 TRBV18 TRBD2 CASSPGLAGTNEQFF TGTGCCAGCTCACCAGGACTAGCGGGCACTAATGAGCAGTTCTTC
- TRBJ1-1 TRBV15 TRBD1 CATSRQRTGDYTEAFF TGTGCCACCAGCAGACAAAGGACAGGGGATTACACTGAAGCTTTCTTT
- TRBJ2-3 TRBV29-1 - CSVVGHLTSTDTQYF TGCAGCGTAGTGGGACACCTGACCAGCACAGATACGCAGTATTTT
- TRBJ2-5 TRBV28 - CASKARETQYF TGTGCCAGCAAAGCCCGAGAGACCCAGTACTTC
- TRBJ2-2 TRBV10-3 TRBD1 CAISGRVGQGNTGELFF TGTGCCATCAGTGGAAGGGTGGGACAGGGGAACACCGGGGAGCTGTTTTTT
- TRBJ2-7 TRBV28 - CASSSQPFAYEQYF TGTGCCAGCAGTTCCCAACCTTTTGCCTACGAGCAGTACTTC
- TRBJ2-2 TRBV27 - CASSRGEAGELFF TGTGCCAGCAGCCGCGGGGAAGCCGGGGAGCTGTTTTTT
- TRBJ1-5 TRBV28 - CASSTGAPNQPQHF TGTGCCAGCAGCACGGGGGCTCCCAATCAGCCCCAGCATTTT
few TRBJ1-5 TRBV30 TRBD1 CAWSLDRGRFQPQHF TGTGCCTGGAGCCTAGACAGGGGGCGTTTTCAGCCCCAGCATTTT
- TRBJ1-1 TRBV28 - CASRTRQNTEAFF TGTGCCAGCAGGACCCGACAGAACACTGAAGCTTTCTTT